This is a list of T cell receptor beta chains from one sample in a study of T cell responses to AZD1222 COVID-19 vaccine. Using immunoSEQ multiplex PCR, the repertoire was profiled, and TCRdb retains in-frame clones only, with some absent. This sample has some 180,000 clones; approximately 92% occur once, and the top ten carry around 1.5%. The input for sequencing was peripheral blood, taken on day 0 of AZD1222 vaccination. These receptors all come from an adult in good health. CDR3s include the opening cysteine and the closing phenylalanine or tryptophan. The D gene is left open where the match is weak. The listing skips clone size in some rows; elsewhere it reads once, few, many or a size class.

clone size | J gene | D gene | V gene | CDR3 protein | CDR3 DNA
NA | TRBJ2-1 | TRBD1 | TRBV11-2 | CASSLGGTGTGRNEQFF | TGTGCCAGCAGCTTAGGGGGGACCGGGACAGGGAGAAATGAGCAGTTCTTC
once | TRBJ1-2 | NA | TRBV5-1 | CASSLEGKNYGYTF | TGCGCCAGCAGCTTGGAAGGGAAAAACTATGGCTACACCTTC
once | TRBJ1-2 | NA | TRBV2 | CASRGVYGYTF | TGTGCCAGCAGGGGAGTCTATGGCTACACCTTC
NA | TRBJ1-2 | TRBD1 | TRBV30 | CAWSAIRDRGYGYTF | TGTGCCTGGAGTGCGATCCGGGACAGGGGGTATGGCTACACCTTC
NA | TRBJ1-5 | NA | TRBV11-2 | CASSLDPGPQHF | TGTGCCAGCAGCTTAGATCCGGGGCCCCAGCATTTT
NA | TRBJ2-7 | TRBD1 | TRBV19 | CASSIPGQKTYEQYF | TGTGCCAGTAGTATTCCGGGACAGAAAACCTACGAGCAGTACTTC
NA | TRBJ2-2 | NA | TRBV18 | CASSPTQTGELFF | TGTGCCAGCTCACCGACACAGACCGGGGAGCTGTTTTTT
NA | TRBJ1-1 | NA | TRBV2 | CASSDRVLNTEAFF | TGTGCCAGCAGTGACAGGGTCTTGAACACTGAAGCTTTCTTT
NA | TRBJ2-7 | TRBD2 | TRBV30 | CAWSLAGAGEQYF | TGTGCCTGGAGTCTAGCGGGAGCAGGCGAGCAGTACTTC
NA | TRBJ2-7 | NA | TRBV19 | CASSIFGGGGEQYF | TGTGCCAGTAGTATATTTGGAGGGGGCGGCGAGCAGTACTTC
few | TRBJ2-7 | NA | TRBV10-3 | CAISDKLEQYF | TGTGCCATCAGTGACAAACTCGAGCAGTACTTC
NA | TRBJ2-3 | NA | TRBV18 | CASSPHQDTQYF | TGTGCCAGCTCACCACATCAAGATACGCAGTATTTT
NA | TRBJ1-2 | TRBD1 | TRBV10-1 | CASRRTGGSNYGYTF | TGCGCCAGCAGAAGGACAGGGGGGTCTAACTATGGCTACACCTTC
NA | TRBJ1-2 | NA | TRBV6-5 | CASSYVMGSDYGYTF | TGTGCCAGCAGTTACGTCATGGGAAGCGACTATGGCTACACCTTC
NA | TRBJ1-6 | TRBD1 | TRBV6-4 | CASSDSRKGARSPLHF | TGTGCCAGCAGTGACTCGAGGAAGGGGGCGCGATCACCCCTCCACTTT
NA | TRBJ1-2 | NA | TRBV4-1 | CASSQLAQIYGYTF | TGCGCCAGCAGCCAATTGGCACAGATCTATGGCTACACCTTC
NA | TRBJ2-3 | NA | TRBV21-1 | CASSRRVLAGVRGTQYF | TGTGCCAGCAGCAGGAGGGTGTTAGCGGGGGTGCGGGGTACGCAGTATTTT
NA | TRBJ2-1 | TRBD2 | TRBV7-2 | CASSPFGGGGYNEQFF | TGTGCCAGCAGCCCTTTCGGTGGGGGGGGCTACAATGAGCAGTTCTTC
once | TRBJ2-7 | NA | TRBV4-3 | CASSQERVSYEQYF | TGCGCCAGCAGCCAAGAACGGGTCTCCTACGAGCAGTACTTC
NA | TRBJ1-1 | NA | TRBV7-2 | CASSWSRGNTEAFF | TGTGCCAGCAGCTGGTCCAGGGGGAACACTGAAGCTTTCTTT
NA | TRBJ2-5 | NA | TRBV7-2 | CASSLGRKETQYF | TGTGCCAGCAGCTTAGGGCGTAAGGAGACCCAGTACTTC
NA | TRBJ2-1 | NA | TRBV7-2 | CASRLGSSLNEQFF | TGTGCCAGCAGGTTGGGGTCTTCCCTCAATGAGCAGTTCTTC
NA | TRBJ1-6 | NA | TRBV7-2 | CASSLVPLGVYNSPLHF | TGTGCCAGCAGCTTAGTTCCCCTTGGGGTTTATAATTCACCCCTCCACTTT